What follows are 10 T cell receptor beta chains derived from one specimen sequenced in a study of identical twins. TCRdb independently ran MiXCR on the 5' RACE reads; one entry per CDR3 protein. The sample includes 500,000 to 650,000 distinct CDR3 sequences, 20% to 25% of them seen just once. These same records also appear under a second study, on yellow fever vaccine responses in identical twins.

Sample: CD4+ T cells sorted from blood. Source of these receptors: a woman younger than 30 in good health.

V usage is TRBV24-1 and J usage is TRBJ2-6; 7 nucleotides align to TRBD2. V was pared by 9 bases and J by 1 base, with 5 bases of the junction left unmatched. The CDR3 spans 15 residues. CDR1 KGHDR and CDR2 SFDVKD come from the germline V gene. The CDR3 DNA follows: TGTGCCACCTCCCAGGGAGGGTCTGGGGCCAACGTCCTGACTTTC. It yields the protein CATSQGGSGANVLTF.

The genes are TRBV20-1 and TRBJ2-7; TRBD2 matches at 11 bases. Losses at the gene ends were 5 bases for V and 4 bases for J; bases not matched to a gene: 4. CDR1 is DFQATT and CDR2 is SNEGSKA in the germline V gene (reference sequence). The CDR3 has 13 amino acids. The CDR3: CSAPGLAEYEQYF. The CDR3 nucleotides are TGCAGTGCTCCGGGACTAGCGGAGTACGAGCAGTACTTC.

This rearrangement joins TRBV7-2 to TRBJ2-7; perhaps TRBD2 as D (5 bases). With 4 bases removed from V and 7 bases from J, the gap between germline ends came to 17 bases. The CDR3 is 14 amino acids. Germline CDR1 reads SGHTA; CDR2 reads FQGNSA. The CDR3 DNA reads TGTGCCAGCAGCTCGAGGACTGCCCCGGGGGAGCAGTACTTC. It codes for CASSSRTAPGEQYF.

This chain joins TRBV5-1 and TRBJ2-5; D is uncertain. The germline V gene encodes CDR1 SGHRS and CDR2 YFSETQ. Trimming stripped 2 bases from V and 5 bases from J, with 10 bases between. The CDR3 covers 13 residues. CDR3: CASSFGSEETQYF. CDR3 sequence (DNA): TGCGCCAGCAGCTTCGGCTCTGAGGAGACCCAGTACTTC.

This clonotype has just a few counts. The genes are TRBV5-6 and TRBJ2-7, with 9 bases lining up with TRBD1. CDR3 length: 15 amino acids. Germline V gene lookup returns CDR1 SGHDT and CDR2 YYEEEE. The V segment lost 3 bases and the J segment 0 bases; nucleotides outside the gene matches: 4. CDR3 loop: CASSSGQGSSYEQYF. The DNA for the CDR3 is TGTGCCAGCAGCTCCGGACAGGGGTCCTCCTACGAGCAGTACTTC.

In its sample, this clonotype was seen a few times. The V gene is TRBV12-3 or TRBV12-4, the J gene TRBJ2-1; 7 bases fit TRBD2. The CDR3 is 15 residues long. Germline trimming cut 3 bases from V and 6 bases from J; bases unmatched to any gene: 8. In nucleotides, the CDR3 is TGTGCCAGCAGTTTTAAGCGGGGCCCGGGCAATGAGCAGTTCTTC. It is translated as CASSFKRGPGNEQFF.

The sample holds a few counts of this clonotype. CDR3 coding DNA: TGTGCCATCAGTGACAGGGACCATGAGCAGTTCTTC. It encodes CAISDRDHEQFF. J is TRBJ2-1 and V is TRBV10-3; possibly TRBD1 or TRBD2 for D (5 bases each). The length of the CDR3 is 12 residues. The V end lost 3 bases, the J end lost 8 bases, and 8 bases lay between the germline ends. Germline assignment: CDR1 ENHRY and CDR2 SYGVKD.

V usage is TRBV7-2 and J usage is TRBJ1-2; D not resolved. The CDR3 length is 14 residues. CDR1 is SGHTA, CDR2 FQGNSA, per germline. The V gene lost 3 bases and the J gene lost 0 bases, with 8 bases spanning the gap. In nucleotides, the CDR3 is TGTGCCAGCAGCTTGGGGTTGACTAACTATGGCTACACCTTC. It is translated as CASSLGLTNYGYTF.

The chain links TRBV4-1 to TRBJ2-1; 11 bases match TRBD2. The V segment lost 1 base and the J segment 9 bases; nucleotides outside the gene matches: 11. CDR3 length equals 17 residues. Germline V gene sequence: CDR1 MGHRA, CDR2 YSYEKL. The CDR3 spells CASSQGIAGGQRGEQFF. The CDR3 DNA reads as TGCGCCAGCAGCCAAGGGATAGCGGGAGGGCAGAGGGGTGAGCAGTTCTTC.

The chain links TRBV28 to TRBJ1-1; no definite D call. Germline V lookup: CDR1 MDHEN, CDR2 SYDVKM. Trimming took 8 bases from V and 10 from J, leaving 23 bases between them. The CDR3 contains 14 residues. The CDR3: CASGTPGQSEGAFF. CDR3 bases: TGTGCCAGCGGTACACCCGGGCAGTCTGAGGGAGCTTTCTTT.